This TCR beta chain was retrieved from a study of blood T cell repertoires in COVID-19 (dated by TCRdb to 2020 to 2021). For the study in its entirety: The collaborator samples originated in the United States, Italy and Spain and spanned the acute and convalescent phases of COVID-19. The repertoires were made available in a free public database intended to serve as a resource for research on the immune response to SARS-CoV-2. Where available, HLA class I and class II types were taken from metadata supplied by the sample provider and were not determined by assay-based typing. The dataset comprised deeply sampled blood TCRbeta repertoires from subjects exposed to, actively infected with, or recovered from COVID-19. The sample metadata nearly always contained a de-identified subject ID, COVID-19 status, age in years and sex. The samples were drawn from the first 160 participants of the ongoing ImmuneRACE study and from 950 to 1,500 subjects provided by 6 global collaborators. The material from the prospective study consisted of cDNA or gDNA derived from T cells, B-cell-depleted T cells, or PBMCs. Study-wide findings and limitations: Clinical and demographic metadata were provided uncurated, with the amount varying by source and participant.

TCRbeta CDR3 regions were amplified from genomic DNA by means of the immunoSEQ Assay, a bias-controlled multiplex PCR. Concerning the study's data processing: Within the assay, amplification of reference gene primers was used to estimate how many nucleated cells each sample contained. Sequence reads were collapsed and filtered to measure the absolute abundance of every unique TCRbeta CDR3 rearrangement. For each sample, productive Simpson clonality was calculated as the square root of Simpson's diversity index across productive rearrangements. This immuneACCESS table, as held by TCRdb, lists in-frame sequences with V and J called but not all clones. Of the missing ones, under half trace to an unresolved V gene in checked studies; the others have no known cause. That table furnishes V, J and clone size, whereas the DNA furnished D and trimming. The sample records 230,000 or so clones, roughly nine tenths of which are singletons. The top ten clones comprise more than 2.5% of the sample.

The germline V gene encodes CDR1 LGHNA and CDR2 YSLEER. There are 13 amino acids in the CDR3, from cysteine to phenylalanine inclusive. CDR3 DNA only is kept here, 39 bases in frame from base 1. V is clipped by 3 bases and J by 8 bases, and the sequence between their germline boundaries is 13 bases long. Worth noting for this clone: Its antigen is not yet known. Nothing much larger sits one base from this clone, and base qualities are not available.

Participants in the prospective study were aged roughly 18 to 95 years, lived in some 24 United States geographic areas, and enrolled through a virtual design. In the prospective study, cohorts were assigned on the basis of participant-reported clinical history obtained from a screening survey and a study questionnaire. ImmuneRACE Cohort 3 recovered participants were defined by two consecutive negative NP/OP PCR tests, healthcare professional clearance, or symptom resolution. Mobile phlebotomists in the prospective study collected whole blood, serum and a nasopharyngeal or oropharyngeal swab from every participant. Over a roughly two-month period, participants in the prospective study had the option of providing additional blood draws and questionnaires. Blood samples from the prospective study were shipped frozen or at room temperature prior to DNA extraction.

Material for sequencing was PBMCs or T cells enriched from blood (not recorded which). Recombination linked TRBV4-3 to TRBJ1-1; no D gene call is confident. This receptor was obtained from a woman in her twenties or thirties who had recovered from COVID-19. The CDR3 region has the sequence CASSHFAAGEAFF. The DNA sequence is given as TGCGCCAGCAGCCACTTCGCAGCGGGGGAAGCTTTCTTT.